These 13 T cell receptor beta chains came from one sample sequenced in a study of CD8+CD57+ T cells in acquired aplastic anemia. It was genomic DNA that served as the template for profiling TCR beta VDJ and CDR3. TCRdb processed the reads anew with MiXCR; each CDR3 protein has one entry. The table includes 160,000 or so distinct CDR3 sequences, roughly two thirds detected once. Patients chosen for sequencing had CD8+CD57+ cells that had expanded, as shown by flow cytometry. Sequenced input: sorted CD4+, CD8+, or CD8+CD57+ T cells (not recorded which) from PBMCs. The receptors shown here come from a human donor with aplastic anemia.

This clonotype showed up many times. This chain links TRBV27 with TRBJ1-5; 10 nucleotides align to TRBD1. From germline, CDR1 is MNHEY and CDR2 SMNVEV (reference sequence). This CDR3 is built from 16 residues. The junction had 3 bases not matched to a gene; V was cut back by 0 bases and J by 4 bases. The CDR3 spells CASSLSGQGYNQPQHF. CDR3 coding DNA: TGTGCCAGCAGTTTATCGGGACAGGGGTATAATCAGCCCCAGCATTTT.

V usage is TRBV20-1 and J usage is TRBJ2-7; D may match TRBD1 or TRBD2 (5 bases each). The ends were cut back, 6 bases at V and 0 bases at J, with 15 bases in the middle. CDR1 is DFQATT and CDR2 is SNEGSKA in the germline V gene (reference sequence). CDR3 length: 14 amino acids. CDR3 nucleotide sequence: TGCAGTGCGACCGGGACGGAGAGCTCCTACGAGCAGTACTTC. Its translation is CSATGTESSYEQYF.

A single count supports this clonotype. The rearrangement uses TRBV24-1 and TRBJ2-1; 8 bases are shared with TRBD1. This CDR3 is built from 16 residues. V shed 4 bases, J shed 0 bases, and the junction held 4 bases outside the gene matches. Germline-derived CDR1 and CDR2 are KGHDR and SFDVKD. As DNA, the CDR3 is TGTGCCACCAGTGACACCACAGGGGGCTCCTACAATGAGCAGTTCTTC. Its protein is CATSDTTGGSYNEQFF.

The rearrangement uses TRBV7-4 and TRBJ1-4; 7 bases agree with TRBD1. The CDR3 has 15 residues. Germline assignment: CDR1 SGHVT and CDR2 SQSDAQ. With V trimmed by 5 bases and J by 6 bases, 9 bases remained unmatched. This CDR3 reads CASSVGGRGHEKLFF. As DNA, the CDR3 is TGTGCCAGCAGCGTAGGGGGCAGGGGCCATGAAAAACTGTTTTTT.

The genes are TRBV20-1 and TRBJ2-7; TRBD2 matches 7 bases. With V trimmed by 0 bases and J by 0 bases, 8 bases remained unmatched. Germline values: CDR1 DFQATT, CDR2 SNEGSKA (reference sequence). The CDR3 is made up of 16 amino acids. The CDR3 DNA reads TGCAGTGCTAGAGATCGGGACGGGGGGTACTCCTACGAGCAGTACTTC. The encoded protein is CSARDRDGGYSYEQYF.

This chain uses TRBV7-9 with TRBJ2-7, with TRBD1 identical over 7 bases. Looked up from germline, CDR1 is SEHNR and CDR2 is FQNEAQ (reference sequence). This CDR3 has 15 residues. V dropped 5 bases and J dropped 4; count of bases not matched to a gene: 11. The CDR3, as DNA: TGTGCCAGCAGCGAGACCCCGGGACAGCGATACGAGCAGTACTTC. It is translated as CASSETPGQRYEQYF. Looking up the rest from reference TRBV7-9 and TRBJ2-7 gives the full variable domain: DTGVSQNPRHKITKRGQNVTFRCDPISEHNRLYWYRQTLGQGPEFLTYFQNEAQLEKSRLLSDRFSAERPKGSFSTLEIQRTEQGDSAMYLCASSETPGQRYEQYFGPGTRLTVT.

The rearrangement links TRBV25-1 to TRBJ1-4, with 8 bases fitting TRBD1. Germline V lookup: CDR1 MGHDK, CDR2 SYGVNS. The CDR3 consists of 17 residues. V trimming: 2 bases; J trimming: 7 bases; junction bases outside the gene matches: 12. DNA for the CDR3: TGTGCCAGCAGTGAAGGGACAGGCAATCGATTCAGTGAAAAACTGTTTTTT. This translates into CASSEGTGNRFSEKLFF.

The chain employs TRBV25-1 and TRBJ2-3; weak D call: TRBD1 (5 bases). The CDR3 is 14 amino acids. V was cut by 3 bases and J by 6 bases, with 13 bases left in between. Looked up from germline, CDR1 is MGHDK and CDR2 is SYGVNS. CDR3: CASSDRAGSDTQYF. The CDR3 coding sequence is TGTGCCAGCAGTGATCGGGCAGGGTCCGATACGCAGTATTTT.

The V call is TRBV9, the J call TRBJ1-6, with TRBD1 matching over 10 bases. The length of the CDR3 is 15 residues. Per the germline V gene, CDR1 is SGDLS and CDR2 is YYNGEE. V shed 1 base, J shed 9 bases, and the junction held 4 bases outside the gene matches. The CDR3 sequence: CASSVSDRGSSPLHF. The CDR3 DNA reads TGTGCCAGCAGCGTATCGGACAGGGGGTCTTCACCCCTCCACTTT.

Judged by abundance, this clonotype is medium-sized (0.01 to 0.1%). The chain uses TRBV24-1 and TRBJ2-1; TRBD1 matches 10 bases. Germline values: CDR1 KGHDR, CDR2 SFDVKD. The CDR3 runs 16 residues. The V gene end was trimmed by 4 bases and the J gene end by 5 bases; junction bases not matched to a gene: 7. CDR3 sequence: CATSDYDRGRNNEQFF. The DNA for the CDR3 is TGTGCCACCAGTGACTACGACAGGGGGCGAAACAATGAGCAGTTCTTC.

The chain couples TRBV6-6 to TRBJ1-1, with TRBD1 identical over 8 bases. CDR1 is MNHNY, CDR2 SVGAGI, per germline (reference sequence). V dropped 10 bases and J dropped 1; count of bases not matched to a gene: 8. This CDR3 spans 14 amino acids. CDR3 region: CAIKAGTGNTEAFF. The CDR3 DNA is TGTGCCATCAAAGCCGGGACAGGGAACACTGAAGCTTTCTTT.

This CDR3 reads CAISDPRQGGPGGNTEAFF. DNA of the CDR3: TGTGCCATCAGTGACCCGAGGCAGGGAGGGCCCGGGGGTAACACTGAAGCTTTCTTT. This chain joins TRBV10-3 and TRBJ1-1; maybe TRBD1 (5 bases). V shed 3 bases and J shed 2 bases, with 25 bases lying between them. The CDR3 is 19 amino acids. Looked up from germline, CDR1 is ENHRY and CDR2 is SYGVKD.

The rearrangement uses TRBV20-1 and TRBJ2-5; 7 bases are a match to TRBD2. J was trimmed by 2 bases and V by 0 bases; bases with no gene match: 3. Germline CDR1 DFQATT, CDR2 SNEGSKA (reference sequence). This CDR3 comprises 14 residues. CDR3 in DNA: TGCAGTGCTAGAGAGTCCGGGAGGCAAGAGACCCAGTACTTC. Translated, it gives CSARESGRQETQYF.